This T cell receptor (beta chain) originates from a study of shared clonotypes between healthy human individuals. Study-wide context: CD4 naive cells filled three plates per donor, CD4 memory three, CD8 naive two and CD8 memory one.

Genomic DNA per cell subset filled all wells of several immunoSEQ plates. Method: immunoSEQ multiplex PCR; TCRdb's copy keeps in-frame clones and lacks some. The repertoire holds roughly 2,000,000 clones, with about 95% as singletons. The CDR3 has 16 amino acids. From germline, CDR1 is SEHNR and CDR2 FQNEAQ (reference sequence). The J segment lost 3 bases and the V segment lost 2 bases, leaving 5 bases of the junction unmatched. Study results and caveats: Since donors were few, the genetic and exposure-history diversity represented was limited.

Naive CD8 cells were CD45RO-negative, positively selected for CCR7, excluding terminally differentiated effector memory CD45RA+ cells. Worth noting for this clone: The antigen is undetermined.

The sequenced material came from naive CD8+ T cells sorted from blood. The chain carries TRBV7-9 and TRBJ1-1; 11 positions match TRBD1. This clonotype was sampled from a man between 18 and 35 years old in good health. The CDR3 sequence: CASSLWMGQGDTEAFF. The CDR3 DNA sequence: TGTGCCAGCAGCTTATGGATGGGACAGGGGGACACTGAAGCTTTCTTT. Variable domain in full (rest from reference TRBV7-9 and TRBJ1-1): DTGVSQNPRHKITKRGQNVTFRCDPISEHNRLYWYRQTLGQGPEFLTYFQNEAQLEKSRLLSDRFSAERPKGSFSTLEIQRTEQGDSAMYLCASSLWMGQGDTEAFFGQGTRLTVV.